The subject of this entry is one TCR beta chain. No antigen is known for it. A junction boundary mismatches the germline segment, possibly from a read error. The data belong to a study of T cells after yellow fever vaccination. Study-level points and caveats: Clonotypes appearing in both CD4 and CD8 compartments existed, and their share was small. Post-booster repertoires again held most primary-vaccination clones (roughly 95% CD4, roughly 88% CD8). The bulk population could contribute abundant contaminating clonotypes to FACS-sorted repertoires.

Germline V gene sequence: CDR1 WSHSY, CDR2 SAAADI. The CDR3 loop spans 11 amino acids. TCRdb passed the 5' RACE reads through MiXCR, listing each CDR3 protein once. The data hold some 110,000 distinct CDR3 sequences, with roughly 8.9% observed a single time. The sequence derives from a man aged 30-40 years who received the YFV17D yellow fever vaccine. Sequenced material: CD8+ T cells sorted from PBMCs, taken 45 days after the yellow fever booster vaccination. The genes are TRBV10-2 and TRBJ2-7; D is unresolved. CDR3 region: CTSSSSYEQYF. CDR3 DNA sequence: TGCACCAGCAGTAGTAGTTACGAGCAGTACTTC.